A selection of T cell receptor beta chains follows, all from one sample in a study of shared T cell receptors in the human thymus. TCRdb keeps only in-frame clones here, not all; method: immunoSEQ multiplex PCR. Of 630,000 or so clones listed, around 87% are singletons. The same data also contributed to another study, on human thymus T cells.

Input material: thymocytes. Source of these receptors: a boy under three years old with a congenital heart defect. CDR3s leave out the opening cysteine and the closing phenylalanine or tryptophan. Fields, in order: CDR3 protein, V gene, CDR3 length, clone size. Clone size is stated in some rows and not others, as once, few, many or a class when expanded.

ASGRGPTPRAGGSYEQY | TRBV28 | 17 | NA
ASSQEGGDYNEQF | TRBV14 | 13 | NA
ASSPLGTSGVEDTQY | TRBV28 | 15 | NA
ASSYSSQFEAF | TRBV6-5 | 11 | NA
ASSLDGPGDWHIQY | TRBV5-1 | 14 | NA
ASSPLSTSGVTPDTQY | TRBV27 | 16 | NA
ASSPHQGNQPQH | TRBV27 | 12 | few
ASSLSPRGRKETQY | TRBV28 | 14 | NA
ASSSSGSDEQY | TRBV21-1 | 11 | NA
ASSMGTSGGPREQF | TRBV19 | 14 | once
ASSQSGGRWDTQY | TRBV4-3 | 13 | NA
ASSYGHMFRDTEAF | TRBV5-1 | 14 | NA
ASSQDGTSGGGNEQF | TRBV14 | 15 | NA
ASSQPGGQGNSPLH | TRBV4-1 | 14 | NA
ASSKTSGRAYTDTQY | TRBV28 | 15 | NA
ASSQAPSGSRDTQY | TRBV4-1 | 14 | NA
ASSSTRANEQF | TRBV5-1 | 11 | NA
ASRRTGEETQY | TRBV6-1 | 11 | NA
ASSSGRRDTAYEQY | TRBV5-6 | 14 | NA
ASSQDRALAGFYEQY | TRBV4-3 | 15 | NA
ASSPRRGLAGYEQY | TRBV7-6 | 14 | once
ASSQDRGDEKLF | TRBV4-1 | 12 | NA
AWSGDRGDGYT | TRBV30 | 11 | NA
ASSQPGQGYNEQF | TRBV13 | 13 | NA
ASSKGQGALYGYT | TRBV5-4 | 13 | NA
AWENRYEQY | TRBV30 | 9 | NA
ASSAYRDRGGYGYT | TRBV2 | 14 | NA
ASSLTSGRGLDTQY | TRBV28 | 14 | NA
ASSLSDSLTYGYT | TRBV4-1 | 13 | NA
ASSVGQGLTGELF | TRBV11-2 | 13 | NA
ASSPDTLVPREVSEQY | TRBV7-2 | 16 | NA
ASSGTNNEQF | TRBV7-9 | 10 | once
ASSQDMGGGGNQPQH | TRBV4-3 | 15 | NA
ASSQGGPGEDTGELF | TRBV4-3 | 15 | NA
AWSVADGYYNSPLH | TRBV30 | 14 | NA
ASSLDRKRGPEGWETQY | TRBV11-2 | 17 | NA
ASSPRQGAGTDTQY | TRBV7-6 | 14 | NA
ASSPRGLNQRGQNQPQH | TRBV28 | 17 | NA
ASSYSGEAQY | TRBV6-5 | 10 | NA
ASSSMTGTLRSDTEAF | TRBV9 | 16 | NA
ASSFGSPPTPETEAF | TRBV28 | 15 | NA
AISMGQHTGELF | TRBV28 | 12 | NA
ASSDFPGDRAATEAF | TRBV9 | 15 | NA
ASSQTYRTASSYEQY | TRBV4-3 | 15 | once
ATSSPGQATMNTEAF | TRBV15 | 15 | once
ASIGTSGGGLNTGELF | TRBV28 | 16 | NA
ASSPGQGSTAYGYT | TRBV5-1 | 14 | once
ASSLRELDNQPQH | TRBV7-2 | 13 | NA
ASSPLTTSGKGNEQF | TRBV5-4 | 15 | NA
SAPTGNQETQY | TRBV29-1 | 11 | NA
ASSPRGAQETQY | TRBV9 | 12 | NA
ASSIQGMRELF | TRBV4-1 | 11 | NA
ASGLVGGSGAGGYT | TRBV12-5 | 14 | NA
ASRLARIRDIELSPLH | TRBV12-2 | 16 | once
ASSQRTGSEAF | TRBV19 | 11 | NA
AWSVSHRGTGGDGAF | TRBV30 | 15 | NA
ASSFVPADRGYYEQY | TRBV11-2 | 15 | NA
SVSPRQARF | TRBV29-1 | 9 | NA
AISVTRDKLNTEAF | TRBV10-3 | 14 | NA